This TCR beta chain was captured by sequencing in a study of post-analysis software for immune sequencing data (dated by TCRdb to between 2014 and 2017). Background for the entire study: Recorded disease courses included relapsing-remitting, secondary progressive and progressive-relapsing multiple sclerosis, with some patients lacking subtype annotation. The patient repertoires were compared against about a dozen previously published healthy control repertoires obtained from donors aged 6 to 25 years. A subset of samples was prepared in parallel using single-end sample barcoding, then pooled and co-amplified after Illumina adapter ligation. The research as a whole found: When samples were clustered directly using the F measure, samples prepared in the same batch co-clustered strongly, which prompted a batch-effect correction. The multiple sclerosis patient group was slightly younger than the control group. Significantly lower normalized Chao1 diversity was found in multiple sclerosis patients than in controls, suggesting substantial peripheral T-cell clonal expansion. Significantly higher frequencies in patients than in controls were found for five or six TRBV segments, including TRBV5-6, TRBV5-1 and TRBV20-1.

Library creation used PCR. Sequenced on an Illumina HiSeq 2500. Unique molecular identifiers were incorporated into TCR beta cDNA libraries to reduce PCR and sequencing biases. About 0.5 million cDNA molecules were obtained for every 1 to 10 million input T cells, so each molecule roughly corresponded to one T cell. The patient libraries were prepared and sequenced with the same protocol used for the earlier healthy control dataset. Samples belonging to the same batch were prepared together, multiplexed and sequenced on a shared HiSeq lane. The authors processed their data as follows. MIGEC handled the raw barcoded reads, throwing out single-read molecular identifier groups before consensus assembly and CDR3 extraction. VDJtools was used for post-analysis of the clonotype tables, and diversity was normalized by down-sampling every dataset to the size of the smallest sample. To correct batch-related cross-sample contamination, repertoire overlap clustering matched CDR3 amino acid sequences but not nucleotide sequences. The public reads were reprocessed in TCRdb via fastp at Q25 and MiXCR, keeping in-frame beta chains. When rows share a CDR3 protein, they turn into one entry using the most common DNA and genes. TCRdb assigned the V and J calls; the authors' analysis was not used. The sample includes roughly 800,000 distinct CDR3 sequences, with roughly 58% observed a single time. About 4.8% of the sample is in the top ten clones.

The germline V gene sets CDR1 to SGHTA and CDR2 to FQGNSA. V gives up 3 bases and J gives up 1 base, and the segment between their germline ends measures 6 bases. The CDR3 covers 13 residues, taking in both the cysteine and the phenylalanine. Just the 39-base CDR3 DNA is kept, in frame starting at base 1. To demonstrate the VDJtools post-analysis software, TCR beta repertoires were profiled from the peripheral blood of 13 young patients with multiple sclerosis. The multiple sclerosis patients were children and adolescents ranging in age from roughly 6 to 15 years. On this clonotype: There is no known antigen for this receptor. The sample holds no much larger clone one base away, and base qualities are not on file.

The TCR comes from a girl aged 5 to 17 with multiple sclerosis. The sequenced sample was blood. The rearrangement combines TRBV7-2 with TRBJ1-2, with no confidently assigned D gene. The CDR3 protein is CASSLTSNYGYTF. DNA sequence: TGTGCCAGCAGCTTGACTAGTAACTATGGCTACACCTTC.